This T cell receptor (beta chain) was captured in a study of shared clonotypes between healthy human individuals. Assay: immunoSEQ multiplex PCR; the TCRdb copy retains only in-frame clones and omits some. This sample yields around 2,000,000 clones, of which roughly 94% are seen a single time; about 1.1% belongs to the top ten. Germline-derived CDR1 and CDR2 are MDHEN and SYDVKM. Trimming left V 7 bases short and J 2 bases short, with 11 bases between. The CDR3 is made up of 13 amino acids. Naive CD8 cells, CD45RO-negative and positively selected for CCR7, excluded terminally differentiated effector memory CD45RA+ cells.

The sample comprised naive CD8+ T cells sorted from blood. This clonotype originated in a man between 18 and 35 years old in good health. V and J are TRBV28 and TRBJ1-2; possibly TRBD1 for D (5 bases). The CDR3 region has the DNA TGTGCCAGCACCCTGGGGGGAAACTATGGCTACACCTTC. It translates to CASTLGGNYGYTF.